This passage covers 27 T cell receptor beta chains from one sample sequenced in a study of PD-L1 blockade in urothelial cancer. TCRdb keeps only in-frame clones here, not all; method: immunoSEQ multiplex PCR. The sample yields approximately 32,000 clones, more than 65% seen once. Sequences were derived from PBMCs, sampled around atezolizumab (anti-PD-L1) treatment. The origin of the receptors is a man aged 55 to 70 with urothelial cancer.

The chain is built from TRBV9 and TRBJ1-1; D gene uncertain. Between the trimmed V and J ends, which lost 4 bases and 0 bases, there was a span of 13 bases. Looked up from germline, CDR1 is SGDLS and CDR2 is YYNGEE. The CDR3 runs to 15 residues. In DNA, the CDR3 is TGTGCCAGCAGCTCCCGCGGAGGGATGAACACTGAAGCTTTCTTT. Encoded protein: CASSSRGGMNTEAFF.

V is TRBV18 and J is TRBJ2-7; D is uncertain. The germline V gene has CDR1 KGHSH and CDR2 LQKENI. V lost 0 bases, J lost 5 bases, and 8 bases lay in between. This CDR3 contains 13 residues. The CDR3 protein is CASSPPFSDEQYF. The CDR3 DNA is TGTGCCAGCTCACCACCGTTCTCGGACGAGCAGTACTTC.

This chain uses TRBV27 with TRBJ1-5; the match to TRBD1 covers 7 bases. V shed 6 bases, J shed 7 bases, and the junction held 18 bases outside the gene matches. This CDR3 contains 17 residues. CDR1 and CDR2 (germline): MNHEY, SMNVEV (reference sequence). The CDR3 loop is CASSLIRQGGFTQPQHF. The DNA of the CDR3 is TGTGCCAGCAGCCTCATTCGACAGGGAGGTTTTACGCAGCCCCAGCATTTT.

This sequence joins TRBV5-6 and TRBJ1-2, with 8 positions matching TRBD1. Germline CDR1 reads SGHDT; CDR2 reads YYEEEE. With 4 bases clipped from V and 4 bases from J, the junction kept 15 bases outside the gene matches. The CDR3 totals 17 residues. In DNA form, the CDR3 reads TGTGCCAGCAGCCCCCGGACAGGGAAGGATCGAAGCTATGGCTACACCTTC. Its translation: CASSPRTGKDRSYGYTF.

The chain uses TRBV6-1 and TRBJ2-3; 9 bases align to TRBD2. Germline V gene sequence: CDR1 MNHNS, CDR2 SASEGT. The J segment lost 4 bases and the V segment lost 7 bases, leaving 6 bases of the junction unmatched. The CDR3 spans 14 residues. The CDR3 DNA is TGTGCCAGCATACCTAGCGGGAATCCAGATACGCAGTATTTT. Protein sequence: CASIPSGNPDTQYF.

The CDR3 protein is CASSSSYPGIVKNIQYF. CDR3 nucleotide sequence: TGTGCCAGCAGCTCCAGCTACCCAGGGATTGTCAAAAACATTCAGTACTTC. This chain uses TRBV7-2 with TRBJ2-4; maybe TRBD1 (5 bases). The germline V gene encodes CDR1 SGHTA and CDR2 FQGNSA. Trimming removed 4 bases at V and 3 bases at J, with 19 bases between. This CDR3 region has 17 residues.

CDR3 nucleotide sequence: TGTGCCGGGTACAACATTCCGGCCTTGGCGGGGGATTTTAGCCCCGGGGAGCTGTTTTTT. This encodes CAGYNIPALAGDFSPGELFF. This chain joins TRBV30 and TRBJ2-2; 7 bases fit TRBD2. CDR1 is GTSNPN and CDR2 is SVGIG in the germline V gene (reference sequence). V shed 8 bases, J shed 6 bases, and the junction held 30 bases outside the gene matches. The CDR3 is 20 residues long.

With regard to this clone: In the same sample, other DNA sequences code for this CDR3. The J gene is TRBJ2-4, the V gene TRBV5-4; 9 positions match TRBD1. The CDR3 extends over 14 amino acids. Germline trimming cut 3 bases from V and 7 bases from J; bases unmatched to any gene: 5. Germline V lookup: CDR1 SGHNT, CDR2 YYREEE (reference sequence). In DNA, the CDR3 is TGTGCCAGCAGCTCAGGGACAGGGAGGAACATTCAGTACTTC. Encoded protein: CASSSGTGRNIQYF.

The chain is built from TRBV7-2 and TRBJ2-5, with D unresolved. Trimming removed 1 base from V and 0 bases from J, with 15 bases in between. There are 17 residues in the CDR3. CDR1 and CDR2 from the germline V gene are SGHTA and FQGNSA. CDR3 in DNA: TGTGCCAGCAGCTTAGTCCGGATAGCCAAATACCAAGAGACCCAGTACTTC. Encoded protein: CASSLVRIAKYQETQYF.

The J gene is TRBJ1-5, the V gene TRBV15, with 8 bases aligning to TRBD1. Germline CDR1 is LNHNV and CDR2 is YYDKDF (reference sequence). Trimming cost V 5 bases and J 5 bases; bases outside gene matches: 17. This CDR3 has 18 residues. DNA for the CDR3: TGTGCCACCAGCTCGGTGACAGGGGCGACCCTGAGGTATCAGCCCCAGCATTTT. Translated, it gives CATSSVTGATLRYQPQHF.

The chain carries TRBV5-4 and TRBJ1-4, with 12 bases lining up with TRBD1. The J segment lost 9 bases and the V segment lost 4 bases, leaving 19 bases of the junction unmatched. This CDR3 has 19 residues. Germline V gene lookup returns CDR1 SGHNT and CDR2 YYREEE (reference sequence). The CDR3 spells CASSAGGGTGGSSGQKLFF. In DNA form, the CDR3 reads TGTGCCAGCAGCGCAGGAGGTGGGACAGGGGGCTCCTCCGGCCAAAAACTGTTTTTT.

In this sample, this clone turned up once. The chain uses TRBV4-2 and TRBJ2-3; 8 bases map to TRBD1. V trimming: 0 bases; J trimming: 0 bases; junction bases outside the gene matches: 5. CDR1 and CDR2 (germline): LGHNA, YNFKEQ. There are 17 residues in the CDR3. In DNA, the CDR3 is TGTGCCAGCAGCCAAGAACGTACAGGGGGGAGCACAGATACGCAGTATTTT. It is translated as CASSQERTGGSTDTQYF.

CDR3 coding DNA: TGCGCCAGCAGCTTCGACGGGCAAGAGACCCAGTACTTC. Its translation is CASSFDGQETQYF. The V and J genes are TRBV5-1 and TRBJ2-5; D is undetermined. Germline lookup yields CDR1 SGHRS and CDR2 YFSETQ. The CDR3 totals 13 residues. The V gene lost 2 bases and the J gene lost 2 bases, with 7 bases spanning the gap.

This chain connects TRBV6-1 to TRBJ2-1, with D possibly TRBD2 on 6 matching bases. CDR1 and CDR2 from the germline V gene are MNHNS and SASEGT. V lost 1 base and J 10 bases, leaving 14 bases between the germline ends. The CDR3 is 14 residues long. This chain's CDR3 is CASSEVSRAGEQFF. The CDR3 DNA follows: TGTGCCAGCAGTGAAGTATCCCGGGCGGGGGAGCAGTTCTTC.

The chain recombines TRBV6-6 with TRBJ1-2, with D possibly being TRBD1 (5 bases). The CDR3 runs to 14 residues. The germline V and J ends were trimmed by 5 bases and 2 bases, with 12 bases remaining between them. The germline V gene has CDR1 MNHNY and CDR2 SVGAGI (reference sequence). The CDR3 sequence is CASSTPGLNYGYTF. The CDR3 nucleotides read TGTGCCAGCAGTACCCCAGGGCTCAACTATGGCTACACCTTC.

The chain links TRBV4-1 to TRBJ2-4; 9 nucleotides match TRBD1. The CDR3 runs to 15 residues. Trimming removed 3 bases from V and 5 bases from J; junction bases left unmatched: 5. Germline CDR1 is MGHRA and CDR2 is YSYEKL. CDR3 sequence (DNA): TGCGCCAGCAGCCATCTAGGACAGGGGCAAAACATTCAGTACTTC. Protein: CASSHLGQGQNIQYF.

This rearrangement joins TRBV18 to TRBJ2-1; the D gene is possibly TRBD2 (6 bases). This CDR3 comprises 15 residues. V was cut by 1 base and J by 8 bases, with 15 bases left in between. In germline, CDR1 is KGHSH, CDR2 LQKENI. Written as DNA, the CDR3 is TGTGCCAGCTCACCACTGATTGGGACTTCACATGAGCAGTTCTTC. Translating gives CASSPLIGTSHEQFF. The full variable domain, rest sourced from reference TRBV18 and TRBJ2-1, is NAGVMQNPRHLVRRRGQEARLRCSPMKGHSHVYWYRQLPEEGLKFMVYLQKENIIDESGMPKERFSAEFPKEGPSILRIQQVVRGDSAAYFCASSPLIGTSHEQFFGPGTRLTVL.

The rearrangement uses TRBV7-9 and TRBJ2-3; possible D gene TRBD1, 5 bases. The CDR3 has 17 amino acids. Trimming took 2 bases from V and 1 from J, leaving 16 bases between them. Germline lookup yields CDR1 SEHNR and CDR2 FQNEAQ (reference sequence). The DNA for the CDR3 is TGTGCCAGCAGCTTAAGGCCTGGACATGGTCGCACAGATACGCAGTATTTT. This encodes CASSLRPGHGRTDTQYF.

This clone came up a few times. This likely came from a read error, as a far larger clone is one base away. The identical CDR3 is also encoded by other nucleotide sequences in the sample. The chain recombines TRBV5-5 with TRBJ2-7; 7 bases are shared with TRBD1. CDR1 and CDR2 from the germline V gene are SGHKS and YYEKEE (reference sequence). The CDR3 runs to 13 residues. CDR3 protein: CASSQRTGREQYF. DNA for the CDR3: TGCGCCAGCAGCCAACGGACAGGTCGCGAGCAGTACTTC.

The genes are TRBV2 and TRBJ1-4; maybe TRBD1 (6 bases). The V end lost 6 bases, the J end lost 4 bases, and 18 bases lay between the germline ends. CDR1 and CDR2 from the germline V gene are SNHLY and FYNNEI. The CDR3 is made up of 16 amino acids. CDR3 residues: CASRPYRQAFNEKLFF. The DNA of the CDR3 is TGTGCCAGCAGGCCCTACCGACAGGCTTTTAATGAAAAACTGTTTTTT.

The chain uses TRBV18 and TRBJ1-2; D might be TRBD1 (6 bases). Trimming left V 6 bases short and J 6 bases short, with 20 bases between. Per the germline V gene, CDR1 is KGHSH and CDR2 is LQKENI. The CDR3 spans 15 residues. The CDR3 spells CASSPPLAGANGYTF. CDR3 DNA sequence: TGTGCCAGCTCCCCCCCCCTCGCGGGGGCGAATGGCTACACCTTC.

The chain couples TRBV5-1 to TRBJ2-2; 8 bases are a match to TRBD2. V trimming: 4 bases; J trimming: 1 base; junction bases outside the gene matches: 6. The V gene's germline CDR1 is SGHRS and CDR2 YFSETQ. The CDR3 runs 16 residues. The CDR3 DNA follows: TGCGCCAGCAGCCCGGGAGGGACGGTGAACACCGGGGAGCTGTTTTTT. Translating gives CASSPGGTVNTGELFF.

This chain uses TRBV7-3 with TRBJ1-6; no definite D call. CDR3 length equals 13 residues. Germline V lookup: CDR1 SGHTA, CDR2 FQGTGA. The ends were cut back, 1 base at V and 7 bases at J, with 5 bases in the middle. CDR3: CASSLNSNSPLHF. The DNA of the CDR3 is TGTGCCAGCAGCTTAAATAGCAATTCACCCCTCCACTTT.

About this clone: The same CDR3 is also encoded by other DNA sequences in this sample. This chain connects TRBV30 to TRBJ2-1; a possible D gene is TRBD2 (6 bases). The CDR3 runs 13 residues. V shed 3 bases and J shed 4 bases, with 10 bases lying between them. Germline lookup yields CDR1 GTSNPN and CDR2 SVGIG (reference sequence). In DNA form, the CDR3 reads TGTGCCTGGAGACTGGCGGGGTACAATGAGCAGTTCTTC. It encodes CAWRLAGYNEQFF.

The gene calls are TRBV19 and TRBJ2-7; TRBD2 aligns across 13 bases. The trim removed 1 base at V and 6 bases at J, leaving 9 bases unmatched. Germline CDR1 reads LNHDA; CDR2 reads SQIVND (reference sequence). This CDR3 has 17 residues. CDR3 loop: CASSIVWTSGRGGEQYF. The DNA of the CDR3 is TGTGCCAGTAGTATAGTCTGGACTAGCGGGAGAGGGGGCGAGCAGTACTTC.

A single count supports this clone. The rearrangement links TRBV10-3 to TRBJ2-5; 7 bases fit TRBD2. Germline V gives CDR1 ENHRY, CDR2 SYGVKD. Trimming removed 5 bases from V and 0 bases from J; junction bases left unmatched: 27. This CDR3 spans 22 amino acids. This CDR3 is CAISSQREGLTSHVGYQETQYF. The CDR3, as DNA: TGTGCCATCAGTTCCCAGAGGGAGGGACTGACTAGCCACGTTGGGTACCAAGAGACCCAGTACTTC.

The chain employs TRBV7-9 and TRBJ2-7, with D possibly TRBD2 on 6 matching bases. The CDR3 is made up of 13 amino acids. V gave up 5 bases and J gave up 4 bases, with 12 bases separating them. Germline V gene sequence: CDR1 SEHNR, CDR2 FQNEAQ (reference sequence). As DNA, the CDR3 is TGTGCCAGCAGCCCGGACGGACTATACGAGCAGTACTTC. Its protein product is CASSPDGLYEQYF.